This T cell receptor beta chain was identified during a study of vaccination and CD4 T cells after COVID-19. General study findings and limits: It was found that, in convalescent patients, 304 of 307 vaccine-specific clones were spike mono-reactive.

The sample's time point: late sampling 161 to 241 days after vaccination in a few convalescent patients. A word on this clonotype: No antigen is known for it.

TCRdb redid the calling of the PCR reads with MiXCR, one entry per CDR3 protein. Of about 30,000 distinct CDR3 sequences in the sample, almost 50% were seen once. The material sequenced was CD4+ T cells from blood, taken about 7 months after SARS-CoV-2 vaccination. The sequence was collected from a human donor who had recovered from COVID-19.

CDR3 protein: CASSPPDRGSGETQYF. The CDR3 nucleotides are TGTGCCAGCTCACCACCGGACAGGGGGTCCGGAGAGACCCAGTACTTC. The V and J genes are TRBV18 and TRBJ2-5, with 10 bases matching TRBD1. In germline, CDR1 is KGHSH, CDR2 LQKENI. This CDR3 is built from 16 residues. V shed 0 bases and J 4 bases; nucleotides not matched to a gene: 5. The full variable domain, rest sourced from reference TRBV18 and TRBJ2-5, is NAGVMQNPRHLVRRRGQEARLRCSPMKGHSHVYWYRQLPEEGLKFMVYLQKENIIDESGMPKERFSAEFPKEGPSILRIQQVVRGDSAAYFCASSPPDRGSGETQYFGPGTRLLVL.